This T cell receptor beta chain was sequenced for a study of identical twins. Study-wide results and limits: In drawing conclusions, the study used cross-sectional statistical analysis and did not follow the same donors. Part of the zero-insertion signal could reflect confounding by invariant MAIT and iNKT cells. Weaker excess sharing between twins was seen in beta out-of-frame sequences.

A universal primer site was created by template switching, with the cDNA bearing unique molecular identifiers. From the 5' RACE reads, TCRdb called clonotypes with MiXCR, one entry per CDR3 protein. The sample comprises around 480,000 distinct CDR3 sequences, 12% to 15% of which are singletons, and more than 0.5% rests with the top ten. This clonotype was recorded many times. What it binds is unknown. The V end lost 1 base, the J end lost 4 bases, and 10 bases lay between the germline ends. CDR1 LGHDT and CDR2 YNNKEL come from the germline V gene (reference sequence). This CDR3 is 14 amino acids long. These data also featured in a second study, about yellow fever vaccine responses in identical twins.

The V call is TRBV3-1, the J call TRBJ2-5, with D possibly matching TRBD2 (6 bases). Sequencing was performed on CD4+ T cells sorted from blood. This clonotype was obtained from a woman under 30 in good health. CDR3 coding DNA: TGTGCCAGCAGCCAAGGTCAGGGAGGAGAGACCCAGTACTTC. Amino acids: CASSQGQGGETQYF.